These 17 T cell receptor delta chains originate from one sample sequenced in a study of gamma-delta T cells after stem cell transplantation. TCRdb re-called the RT-PCR reads through CATT. The sample yields 13,000 or so delta-chain clones, around 33% seen once. Source material: gamma-delta T cells. The receptors were gathered from a human donor. It is not recorded whose cells these are; they may come from a transplant donor.

V usage is TRAV29/DV5 and J usage is TRDJ1; 12 bases match TRDD3. The germline gives CDR1 NSMFDY, CDR2 ISSIKDK. The J segment lost 3 bases and the V segment lost 0 bases, leaving 15 bases of the junction unmatched. The CDR3 has 19 amino acids. The CDR3 loop reads CAASASRLTLGDTPDKLIF. The CDR3 DNA follows: TGTGCAGCAAGCGCTTCTAGACTTACGCTGGGGGATACGCCCGATAAACTCATCTTT.

This clone was seen just once. The chain links TRDV2 to TRDJ3; 9 bases map to TRDD3. The V and J ends lost 7 bases and 0 bases, in that order; junction bases with no gene match: 9. Germline V CDR1 and CDR2: GEAIGNYY, EKD. The CDR3 has 18 amino acids. The CDR3 region is CACDLLGDFSWDTRQMFF. The CDR3, as DNA: TGTGCCTGCGACCTACTGGGGGACTTCTCCTGGGACACCCGACAGATGTTTTTC.

The rearrangement joins TRAV29/DV5 to TRDJ3; weak D call: TRDD2 (5 bases). The CDR3 runs 18 residues. The germline CDR1 and CDR2 sequences are NSMFDY and ISSIKDK. The V end was cut by 0 bases, the J end by 3 bases, with 16 bases between. CDR3 in amino acids: CAASAMRNSYWDTRQMFF. The CDR3 DNA reads TGTGCAGCAAGCGCCATGCGGAACTCCTACTGGGACACCCGACAGATGTTTTTC.

Note on this clone: A read error likely explains why the TCRdb protein, taken from a much larger clone, differs from this DNA's translation at residue 7; the protein shown is translated from the DNA. V and J are TRDV2 and TRDJ3; the D gene is possibly TRDD3 (6 bases). V lost 3 bases and J lost 0, with 8 bases in between. Germline V gene data show CDR1 as GEAIGNYY and CDR2 as EKD. The CDR3 runs 16 residues. CDR3 in amino acids: CACDWGCSWDTRQMFF. The CDR3 DNA reads as TGTGCCTGTGACTGGGGATGCTCCTGGGACACCCGACAGATGTTTTTC.

This clone has just a few counts. This chain connects TRAV29/DV5 to TRDJ2; possibly TRDD2 or TRDD3 for D (5 bases each). The CDR3 is 23 amino acids. Trimming took off 1 base at V and 1 base at J, with 35 bases between the two ends. Germline V CDR1 and CDR2: NSMFDY, ISSIKDK. The CDR3 DNA reads TGTGCAGCAAGCCAATCTTCCCTCCTCAAGTACCGGGGGTCACTCGTTTTGACAGCACAACTCTTCTTT. Protein product: CAASQSSLLKYRGSLVLTAQLFF. The full variable domain, rest sourced from reference TRAV29/DV5 and TRDJ2, is DQQVKQNSPSLSVQEGRISILNCDYTNSMFDYFLWYKKYPAEGPTFLISISSIKDKNEDGRFTVFLNKSAKHLSLHIVPSQPGDSAVYFCAASQSSLLKYRGSLVLTAQLFFGKGTQLIVEP.

V and J are TRDV2 and TRDJ3; 7 nucleotides align to TRDD3. The germline V gene encodes CDR1 GEAIGNYY and CDR2 EKD. V lost 0 bases, J lost 0 bases, and 7 bases stayed unmatched. This CDR3 has 19 amino acids. CDR3 DNA sequence: TGTGCCTGTGACACCGCTGGGGGCCGTCGCTCCTGGGACACCCGACAGATGTTTTTC. Translated, it gives CACDTAGGRRSWDTRQMFF.

The rearrangement uses TRDV3 and TRDJ1, with D maybe TRDD3 (6 bases). The CDR3 runs 19 residues. In germline, CDR1 is TVYSNPD, CDR2 GDNSRS (reference sequence). The V and J ends lost 2 bases and 0 bases respectively, with 28 bases between them. CDR3 amino acids: CAFVSILWGEDTNTDKLIF. The CDR3 DNA follows: TGTGCCTTTGTCTCGATACTATGGGGGGAGGATACTAACACCGATAAACTCATCTTT.

A few counts support this clone. The DNA of the CDR3 is TGTGCTCTTGGGGAACTCAGCCCAAACGTCAGTGGGGGCGCCGATAAACTCATCTTT. Translation: CALGELSPNVSGGADKLIF. This chain joins TRDV1 and TRDJ1; D is possibly TRDD3 (6 bases). Trimming removed 0 bases at V and 3 bases at J, with 23 bases between. Germline V gives CDR1 TSWWSYY, CDR2 QGS. This CDR3 is built from 19 residues.

A few counts support this clone. Mismatch with germline at one junction end may stem from a read error. Other DNA sequences of this sample code for an identical CDR3. V is TRDV2 and J is TRDJ3; the match to TRDD3 covers 12 bases. This CDR3 is built from 20 residues. Germline V lookup: CDR1 GEAIGNYY, CDR2 EKD. CDR3 region: CACDTVLGDTLSWDTRQMFF. CDR3 sequence (DNA): TGCGCCTGTGACACGGTACTGGGGGATACCCTCTCCTGGGACACCCGACAGATGTTTTTC.

V and J are TRDV1 and TRDJ2; no clear D. Trimming shortened V by 0 bases and J by 4 bases, and 24 bases separated the two germline ends. Per germline, CDR1 TSWWSYY and CDR2 QGS. There are 20 residues in the CDR3. The CDR3 is CALGELLDGTSVRSTAQLFF. The CDR3, as DNA: TGTGCTCTTGGGGAACTACTTGACGGGACTTCGGTACGCTCGACAGCACAACTCTTCTTT.

This chain connects TRDV1 to TRDJ1, with a tentative D call TRDD2 (7 bases). The CDR3 length is 18 residues. Trimming removed 1 base from V and 1 base from J, with 19 bases in between. CDR1 TSWWSYY and CDR2 QGS come from the germline V gene. In DNA form, the CDR3 reads TGTGCTCTTGGGGAACCCCAGTTCCTACTGGGTATCACCGATAAACTCATCTTT. Translated, it gives CALGEPQFLLGITDKLIF.

The genes are TRDV1 and TRDJ1; TRDD2 aligns across 8 bases. The CDR3 totals 22 residues. The germline CDR1 and CDR2 sequences are TSWWSYY and QGS. J lost 0 bases, V lost 2 bases, and 23 bases had no gene match. The CDR3 reads CALGESFLPNGVGAGYTDKLIF. The CDR3 DNA reads as TGTGCTCTTGGGGAATCTTTCCTTCCTAACGGTGTTGGGGCGGGTTACACCGATAAACTCATCTTT.

This CDR3 reads CACDPGTGGYYPWDTRQMFF. The DNA for the CDR3 is TGTGCCTGTGACCCCGGTACTGGGGGATACTATCCCTGGGACACCCGACAGATGTTTTTC. The chain employs TRDV2 and TRDJ3; 12 bases match TRDD3. This CDR3 spans 20 amino acids. V was pared by 3 bases and J by 2 bases, with 10 bases of the junction left unmatched. Germline values: CDR1 GEAIGNYY, CDR2 EKD.

V is TRDV3 and J is TRDJ1, with 11 positions matching TRDD3. The CDR3 contains 22 residues. V was pared by 2 bases and J by 5 bases, with 31 bases of the junction left unmatched. Germline V gene lookup returns CDR1 TVYSNPD and CDR2 GDNSRS (reference sequence). CDR3 loop: CAFPHIPVFLGDTGHWRDKLIF. The CDR3 bases are TGTGCCTTTCCGCATATACCGGTGTTTCTGGGGGATACCGGGCATTGGAGGGATAAACTCATCTTT.

This clone is termed medium-sized. This chain connects TRDV2 to TRDJ3, with D hard to call. Deletions cut 0 bases from V and 0 bases from J, with 5 bases between. CDR1 and CDR2 from the germline V gene are GEAIGNYY and EKD. There are 16 residues in the CDR3. The CDR3 reads CACDTVSSWDTRQMFF. DNA of the CDR3: TGTGCCTGTGACACCGTGAGCTCCTGGGACACCCGACAGATGTTTTTC.

This clone showed up just a few times. The chain is built from TRDV1 and TRDJ1; possibly TRDD3 for D (6 bases). The CDR3 runs to 16 residues. The V and J ends lost 1 base and 0 bases respectively, with 12 bases between them. From germline, CDR1 is TSWWSYY and CDR2 QGS. CDR3 DNA: TGTGCTCTTGGGGAACCCTCTTACTGGGACACCGATAAACTCATCTTT. It encodes CALGEPSYWDTDKLIF.

There are a few counts of this clone. This chain links TRDV1 with TRDJ1; TRDD3 aligns across 7 bases. Germline V gene lookup returns CDR1 TSWWSYY and CDR2 QGS. With V trimmed by 2 bases and J by 3 bases, 15 bases remained unmatched. CDR3 size: 18 residues. The CDR3 DNA reads as TGTGCTCTTGGGGAAATCCTCCTAGTGGCGGATACGTCCGATAAACTCATCTTT. Its protein product is CALGEILLVADTSDKLIF.